This TCR beta chain was sequenced during a study of blood T cells in healthy people across ages. Study conclusions and caveats: When set beside aged donors, long-lived donors presented more naive CD4+ cells and higher diversity.

CDR3 length: 13 amino acids. The germline CDR1 and CDR2 sequences are SGHRS and YFSETQ. V was pared by 4 bases and J by 2 bases, with 9 bases between. PCR was performed a second time for about 7 to 11 cycles using a sample-barcoded 5' primer and a J-beta primer mix. Through a template-switch adaptor with 12 random nucleotides, each cDNA molecule received a tag. MiXCR, run by TCRdb on the 5' RACE reads, gives a single entry per CDR3 protein. Of roughly 1,800,000 distinct CDR3 sequences in the sample, approximately 50% were seen once. Comments on this clonotype: Its matching antigen is unknown.

What was sequenced was blood. The genes are TRBV5-1 and TRBJ2-5; D is ambiguous. The sequence was obtained from a woman aged 40 to 50 in good health. The CDR3 DNA reads TGCGCCAGCAGCCACCGACGACAAGAGACCCAGTACTTC. It yields the protein CASSHRRQETQYF.